Below, 21 T cell receptor beta chains from the same sample are listed, as sequenced in a study of shared clonotypes between healthy human individuals. Clones were sequenced by immunoSEQ multiplex PCR, and TCRdb holds only the in-frame ones, with some missing. Found here are 900,000 to 1,200,000 clones, approximately 80% of them singletons; the top ten hold 0.61%. The sequenced sample consisted of memory CD4+ T cells from PBMCs. Subset noted: CD45RA-negative fraction. The receptors come from a man between 18 and 35 years old in good health. Some clones in this sample may be carry-over from other donors' samples.

The chain uses TRBV14 and TRBJ1-4, with D possibly being TRBD1 (6 bases). This CDR3 comprises 15 residues. V was pared by 3 bases and J by 8 bases, with 16 bases between. The germline CDR1 and CDR2 sequences are SGHDN and FVKESK. This CDR3 is CASSQQGPGVEKLFF. The DNA of the CDR3 is TGTGCCAGCAGCCAGCAGGGGCCGGGGGTCGAAAAACTGTTTTTT.

The rearrangement uses TRBV7-9 and TRBJ1-1; a possible D gene is TRBD1 (5 bases). CDR1 is SEHNR, CDR2 FQNEAQ, per germline (reference sequence). The CDR3 runs to 14 residues. Trimming took off 10 bases at V and 1 base at J, with 16 bases between the two ends. The CDR3 loop reads CATIVLGANTEAFF. For the CDR3, the DNA is TGTGCCACCATCGTGTTAGGGGCGAACACTGAAGCTTTCTTT.

The chain has TRBV25-1 and TRBJ2-3, with 7 bases aligning to TRBD1. The J segment lost 0 bases and the V segment lost 6 bases, leaving 6 bases of the junction unmatched. CDR1 is MGHDK, CDR2 SYGVNS, per germline. This CDR3 spans 15 amino acids. The CDR3 DNA is TGTGCCAGCAGCGCGACAGGGCCTAGCACAGATACGCAGTATTTT. Its protein product is CASSATGPSTDTQYF.

This chain links TRBV27 with TRBJ2-7, with 8 bases matching TRBD2. Per germline, CDR1 MNHEY and CDR2 SMNVEV (reference sequence). The CDR3 totals 14 residues. V lost 4 bases and J lost 6; bases outside the gene matches: 8. The CDR3 loop reads CASSSLGRGVEQYF. The CDR3 DNA reads TGTGCCAGCAGTTCCCTCGGGAGGGGGGTCGAGCAGTACTTC.

The V call is TRBV7-9, the J call TRBJ2-1; 8 nucleotides match TRBD2. V was pared by 5 bases and J by 6 bases, with 9 bases of the junction left unmatched. This CDR3 is built from 15 residues. Per germline, CDR1 SEHNR and CDR2 FQNEAQ (reference sequence). The CDR3 here is CASSDRGLATNEQFF. The CDR3 DNA reads TGTGCCAGCAGCGACAGAGGACTAGCTACCAATGAGCAGTTCTTC.

Note on this clone: This may be a read error, as it is one base from a much larger clone. The same CDR3 also results from other DNA sequences found in this sample. The chain is built from TRBV7-2 and TRBJ1-2, with unresolved D. The CDR3 has 13 residues. Trimming removed 4 bases at V and 2 bases at J, with 8 bases between. Germline CDR1 SGHTA, CDR2 FQGNSA. As DNA, the CDR3 is TGTGCCAGCAGCTCCGGACGGAACTATGGCTACACCTTC. It specifies CASSSGRNYGYTF.

V is TRBV28 and J is TRBJ1-2; possibly TRBD1 for D (6 bases). The V gene's germline CDR1 is MDHEN and CDR2 SYDVKM. V was shortened by 1 base and J by 7 bases, with 16 bases between the two germline ends. The CDR3 covers 15 residues. This CDR3 is CASSLLPRGHRGYTF. CDR3 sequence (DNA): TGTGCCAGCAGTTTATTGCCCAGGGGACATCGTGGCTACACCTTC.

CDR3 sequence (DNA): TGTGCCTGGACTTTCCGAAGCGGGATTCATTACGAGCAGTACTTC. Translated: CAWTFRSGIHYEQYF. The gene calls are TRBV30 and TRBJ2-7, with 7 bases aligning to TRBD2. Germline CDR1 GTSNPN, CDR2 SVGIG (reference sequence). V lost 4 bases and J lost 4; bases outside the gene matches: 13. The CDR3 has 15 amino acids.

The V and J genes are TRBV7-3 and TRBJ2-5; D may be TRBD1 or TRBD2 (5 bases each). The length of the CDR3 is 16 residues. The V and J ends lost 2 bases and 5 bases respectively, with 18 bases between them. Germline assignment: CDR1 SGHTA and CDR2 FQGTGA. CDR3: CASSLGYGATGETQYF. In nucleotides, the CDR3 is TGTGCCAGCAGCTTAGGATACGGGGCGACGGGGGAGACCCAGTACTTC.

The chain is built from TRBV2 and TRBJ1-1, with D tentatively TRBD1 (6 bases). CDR1 and CDR2 from the germline V gene are SNHLY and FYNNEI. The CDR3 is 15 amino acids. Trimming removed 10 bases at V and 3 bases at J, with 21 bases between. The CDR3 sequence is CANRPEGGRYTEAFF. The DNA for the CDR3 is TGTGCCAACCGTCCCGAGGGGGGGAGGTACACTGAAGCTTTCTTT.

This clone was seen once. The chain joins TRBV7-9 to TRBJ1-1; possible D gene TRBD1, 6 bases. Trimming cost V 3 bases and J 1 base, with 12 bases left between them. Germline CDR1 is SEHNR and CDR2 is FQNEAQ (reference sequence). The CDR3 extends over 15 amino acids. CDR3 loop: CASSFRDTRNTEAFF. CDR3 DNA sequence: TGTGCCAGCAGCTTCCGGGACACTAGGAACACTGAAGCTTTCTTT.

The chain combines TRBV7-6 with TRBJ2-7; the match to TRBD2 covers 9 bases. The V and J ends lost 1 base and 3 bases, in that order; junction bases with no gene match: 4. The CDR3 contains 15 residues. Looked up from germline, CDR1 is SGHVS and CDR2 is FNYEAQ. CDR3 sequence reads: CASSLGGTSFYEQYF. Written as DNA, the CDR3 is TGTGCCAGCAGCTTAGGTGGGACTAGCTTCTACGAGCAGTACTTC.

This clone appeared once. The CDR3 reads CASSQDINRDPNQPQHF. The CDR3 DNA reads TGCGCCAGCAGCCAAGATATAAACAGGGATCCCAATCAGCCCCAGCATTTT. The rearrangement joins TRBV4-1 to TRBJ1-5; the D gene is possibly TRBD1 (6 bases). Per the germline V gene, CDR1 is MGHRA and CDR2 is YSYEKL. V was shortened by 0 bases and J by 3 bases, with 15 bases between the two germline ends. The CDR3 runs to 17 residues.

J is TRBJ2-3 and V is TRBV5-1; TRBD2 aligns across 7 bases. The V segment lost 4 bases and the J segment 2 bases; nucleotides outside the gene matches: 4. Germline lookup yields CDR1 SGHRS and CDR2 YFSETQ. The CDR3 totals 14 residues. CDR3 in amino acids: CASSEGTNTDTQYF. CDR3 in DNA: TGCGCCAGCAGCGAGGGGACTAACACAGATACGCAGTATTTT.

The rearrangement joins TRBV7-9 to TRBJ2-2, with 8 bases fitting TRBD1. After removal of 3 bases from V and 4 bases from J, the junction contained 4 bases not matched to a gene. Germline V lookup: CDR1 SEHNR, CDR2 FQNEAQ (reference sequence). The CDR3 extends over 15 amino acids. CDR3 residues: CASSFFTGGTGELFF. The CDR3 DNA reads as TGTGCCAGCAGCTTTTTTACAGGGGGCACCGGGGAGCTGTTTTTT.

The sample holds many counts of this clone. Written as DNA, the CDR3 is TGTGCCAGTAGTATAATCTCGACACTGCCACAGCCCCAGCATTTT. It codes for CASSIISTLPQPQHF. The genes are TRBV19 and TRBJ1-5; D unresolved. Trimming shortened V by 2 bases and J by 7 bases, and 15 bases separated the two germline ends. Per germline, CDR1 LNHDA and CDR2 SQIVND (reference sequence). The CDR3 spans 15 residues.

This chain links TRBV27 with TRBJ1-5; tentative D call: TRBD1 (5 bases). The germline CDR1 and CDR2 sequences are MNHEY and SMNVEV (reference sequence). CDR3 length equals 13 residues. Trimming stripped 7 bases from V and 7 bases from J, with 14 bases between. The CDR3 nucleotides are TGTGCCAGCAAACCGGGACCGGGACAGCCCCAGCATTTT. Translation gives CASKPGPGQPQHF.

The rearrangement uses TRBV30 and TRBJ1-5, with D perhaps TRBD1 (5 bases). From germline, CDR1 is GTSNPN and CDR2 SVGIG (reference sequence). This CDR3 spans 14 amino acids. V was trimmed by 4 bases and J by 2 bases, leaving 12 bases between them. The CDR3 sequence is CAWTLTDGNQPQHF. CDR3 in DNA: TGTGCCTGGACCCTGACAGACGGCAATCAGCCCCAGCATTTT.

To note about this clone: The same CDR3 also results from other DNA sequences found in this sample. The chain couples TRBV5-1 to TRBJ2-4; tentative D call: TRBD1 (5 bases). CDR3 length: 14 amino acids. Trimming left V 0 bases short and J 7 bases short, with 11 bases between. CDR1 is SGHRS and CDR2 is YFSETQ in the germline V gene. CDR3 in DNA: TGCGCCAGCAGCTTGGGCCAGGGTTGGAACATTCAGTACTTC. This gives the protein CASSLGQGWNIQYF.

The chain recombines TRBV2 with TRBJ2-5, with 7 bases lining up with TRBD1. Per the germline V gene, CDR1 is SNHLY and CDR2 is FYNNEI. There are 14 residues in the CDR3. With V trimmed by 6 bases and J by 3 bases, 7 bases remained unmatched. The CDR3 sequence is CASRGEGQKETQYF. CDR3 nucleotides: TGTGCCAGCAGGGGAGAGGGACAGAAAGAGACCCAGTACTTC.

This chain connects TRBV6-4 to TRBJ2-3, with 7 bases fitting TRBD2. V lost 4 bases and J lost 7; bases outside the gene matches: 11. Germline V CDR1 and CDR2: MRHNA, SNTAGT. This CDR3 has 15 residues. The CDR3 here is CASSVGLAVPNTQYF. The CDR3 DNA reads TGTGCCAGCAGTGTCGGGCTAGCGGTACCCAATACGCAGTATTTT.